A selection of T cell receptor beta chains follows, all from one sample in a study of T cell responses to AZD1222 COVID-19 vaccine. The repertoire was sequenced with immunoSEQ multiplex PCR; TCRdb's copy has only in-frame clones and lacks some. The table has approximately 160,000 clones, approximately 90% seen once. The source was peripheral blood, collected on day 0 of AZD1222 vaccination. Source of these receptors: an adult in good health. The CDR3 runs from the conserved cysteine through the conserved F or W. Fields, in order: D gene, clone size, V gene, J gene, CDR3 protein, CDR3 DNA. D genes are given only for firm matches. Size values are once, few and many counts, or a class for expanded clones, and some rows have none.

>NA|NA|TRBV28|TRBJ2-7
CASSRPLGGPYEQYF
TGTGCCAGCAGTCGCCCGCTCGGGGGGCCCTACGAGCAGTACTTC
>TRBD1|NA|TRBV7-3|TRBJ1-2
CASSPGQGAHGYTF
TGTGCCAGCAGCCCGGGACAGGGGGCGCATGGCTACACCTTC
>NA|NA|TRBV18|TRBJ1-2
CASSPGPTVGYTF
TGTGCCAGCTCACCTGGTCCCACGGTCGGCTACACCTTC
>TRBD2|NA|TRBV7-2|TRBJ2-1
CASSLTSGGYNEQFF
TGTGCCAGCAGCTTAACTAGCGGGGGTTACAATGAGCAGTTCTTC
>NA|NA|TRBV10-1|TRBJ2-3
CASSDTTPDTQYF
TGCGCCAGCAGTGACACCACTCCGGATACGCAGTATTTT
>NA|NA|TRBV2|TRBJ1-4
CASSKNRVTNEKLFF
TGTGCCAGCAGTAAGAACAGGGTCACTAATGAAAAACTGTTTTTT
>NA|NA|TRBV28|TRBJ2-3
CASSLDRRADTQYF
TGTGCCAGCAGCCTGGACAGGAGGGCAGATACGCAGTATTTT
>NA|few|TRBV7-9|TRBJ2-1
CASRAGGRGDEQFF
TGTGCCAGCAGAGCTGGAGGGAGAGGCGATGAGCAGTTCTTC
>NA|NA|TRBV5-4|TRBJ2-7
CASSSPDRSYEQYF
TGTGCCAGCAGCTCACCAGACAGGTCCTACGAGCAGTACTTC
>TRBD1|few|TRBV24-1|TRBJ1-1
CATSDPGQSGTEAFF
TGTGCCACCAGTGACCCGGGACAGTCGGGAACTGAAGCTTTCTTT
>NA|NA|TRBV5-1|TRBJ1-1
CASSFEKTGENTEAFF
TGCGCCAGCAGCTTTGAGAAGACAGGAGAGAACACTGAAGCTTTCTTT
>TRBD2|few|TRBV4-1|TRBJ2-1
CASSAGLAGANEQFF
TGCGCCAGCAGCGCGGGACTAGCGGGGGCCAATGAGCAGTTCTTC
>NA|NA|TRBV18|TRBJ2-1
CASSDNEQFF
TGTGCCAGCTCGGACAATGAGCAGTTCTTC
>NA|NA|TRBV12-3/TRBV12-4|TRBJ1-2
CASSPKGGIGYTF
TGTGCCAGCAGTCCGAAGGGGGGAATTGGCTACACCTTC
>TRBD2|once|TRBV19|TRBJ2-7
CASSIFSGTSEAYEQYF
TGTGCCAGTAGTATCTTCTCCGGGACTAGCGAGGCCTACGAGCAGTACTTC
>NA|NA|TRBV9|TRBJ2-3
CASSVAPLRGRRDTQYF
TGTGCCAGCAGCGTAGCCCCTCTCAGAGGGCGGAGAGATACGCAGTATTTT
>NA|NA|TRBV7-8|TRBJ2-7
CASSLGRDLAQLREQYF
TGTGCCAGCAGCTTGGGGCGGGACCTCGCTCAGTTGAGGGAGCAGTACTTC
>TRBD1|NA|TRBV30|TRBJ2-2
CAWSEVVGQKTGELFF
TGTGCCTGGAGTGAGGTCGTGGGACAGAAAACCGGGGAGCTGTTTTTT
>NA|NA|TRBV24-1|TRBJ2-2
CATSGVRGDTGELFF
TGTGCCACCAGTGGAGTACGTGGGGACACCGGGGAGCTGTTTTTT
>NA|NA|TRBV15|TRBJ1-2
CATSSGTRYGYTF
TGTGCCACCAGCAGTGGTACACGCTATGGCTACACCTTC
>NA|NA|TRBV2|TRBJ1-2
CASSPRVDGYTF
TGTGCCAGCAGTCCCAGGGTGGATGGCTACACCTTC
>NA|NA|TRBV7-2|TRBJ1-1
CASSPFSNTEAFF
TGTGCCAGCAGCCCATTCTCGAACACTGAAGCTTTCTTT
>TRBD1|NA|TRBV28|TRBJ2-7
CASSLGTGTPYEQYF
TGTGCCAGCAGTTTAGGGACAGGGACCCCCTACGAGCAGTACTTC
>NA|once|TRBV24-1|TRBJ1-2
CATSDWEYGYTF
TGTGCCACCAGTGATTGGGAGTATGGCTACACCTTC
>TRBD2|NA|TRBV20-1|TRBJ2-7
CSASLGLAGDEQYF
TGCAGTGCTAGTTTGGGCCTAGCGGGAGACGAGCAGTACTTC
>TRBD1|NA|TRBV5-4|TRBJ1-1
CASSPQGQGGTEAFF
TGTGCCAGCAGCCCCCAGGGACAGGGGGGCACTGAAGCTTTCTTT
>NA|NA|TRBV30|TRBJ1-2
CAWKADSYGYTF
TGTGCCTGGAAAGCGGATTCCTATGGCTACACCTTC
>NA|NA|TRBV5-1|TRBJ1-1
CASSGQTEAFF
TGCGCCAGCAGCGGACAGACTGAAGCTTTCTTT
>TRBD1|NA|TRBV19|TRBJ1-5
CASSVQGAGGNQPQHF
TGTGCCAGTAGTGTACAGGGGGCGGGTGGGAATCAGCCCCAGCATTTT
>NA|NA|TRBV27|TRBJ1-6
CASSLPDKNSPLHF
TGTGCCAGCAGTTTGCCGGACAAAAATTCACCCCTCCACTTT
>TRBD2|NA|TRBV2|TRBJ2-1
CASSLAGGKPGEQFF
TGTGCCAGCAGTTTAGCGGGAGGGAAGCCTGGGGAGCAGTTCTTC
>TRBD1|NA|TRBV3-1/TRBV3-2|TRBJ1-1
CASSFRQGPNTEAFF
TGTGCCAGCAGCTTTCGACAGGGCCCGAACACTGAAGCTTTCTTT
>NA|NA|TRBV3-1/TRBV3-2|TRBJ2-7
CASSGSSRETSSYEQYF
TGTGCCAGCAGCGGTAGTTCTCGGGAGACGAGCTCCTACGAGCAGTACTTC
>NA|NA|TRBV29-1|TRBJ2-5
CSVEPASETQYF
TGCAGCGTTGAACCAGCTTCAGAGACCCAGTACTTC
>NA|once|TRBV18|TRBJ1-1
CASSRSGWGTEAFF
TGTGCCAGCTCAAGGTCAGGGTGGGGCACTGAAGCTTTCTTT
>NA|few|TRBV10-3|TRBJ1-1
CAISSQQNTEAFF
TGTGCCATCAGTTCACAACAAAACACTGAAGCTTTCTTT
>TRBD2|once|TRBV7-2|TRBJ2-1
CASSRAGEGYNEQFF
TGTGCCAGCAGCCGGGCGGGGGAAGGCTACAATGAGCAGTTCTTC
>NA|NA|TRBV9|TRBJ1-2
CASSVEGAGYGYTF
TGTGCCAGCAGCGTAGAGGGAGCAGGCTATGGCTACACCTTC
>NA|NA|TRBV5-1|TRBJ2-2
CASSLWASLGTGELFF
TGCGCCAGCAGCTTGTGGGCGAGTCTGGGCACCGGGGAGCTGTTTTTT
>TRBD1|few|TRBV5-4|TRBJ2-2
CASRGTTGPDTGELFF
TGTGCCAGCAGGGGGACGACAGGGCCGGACACCGGGGAGCTGTTTTTT
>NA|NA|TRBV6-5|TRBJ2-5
CASSYGAAPETQYF
TGTGCCAGCAGTTACGGGGCCGCACCAGAGACCCAGTACTTC
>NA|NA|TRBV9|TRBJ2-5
CASSVGGSGETQYF
TGTGCCAGCAGCGTAGGGGGGAGTGGCGAGACCCAGTACTTC
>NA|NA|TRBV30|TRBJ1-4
CAWSFNIVEKLFF
TGTGCCTGGAGTTTCAACATAGTTGAAAAACTGTTTTTT